A selection of T cell receptor beta chains follows, all from one sample in a study of beta chain features in type 1 diabetes. Clones were sequenced by immunoSEQ multiplex PCR, and TCRdb holds only the in-frame ones, with some missing. The sample holds under 400,000 clones, approximately 15% seen once. The sample taken for sequencing was central memory CD4+ T cells from blood. The receptors stem from a man younger than 45 in good health. The CDR3 runs from the conserved cysteine through the conserved F or W. Clone size, where shown, is once, few, many, or a class for clones that have expanded.

V gene: TRBV7-6; clone size: -; CDR3 protein: CASSSQGDNSPLHF
V gene: TRBV29-1; clone size: few; CDR3 protein: CSVEIVDTQYF
V gene: TRBV10-3; clone size: many; CDR3 protein: CAINGNTGDFYTF
V gene: TRBV7-2; clone size: few; CDR3 protein: CASTLAGGKSSSYNEQFF
V gene: TRBV7-3; clone size: -; CDR3 protein: CASSSGTGGGGELFF
V gene: TRBV10-3; clone size: few; CDR3 protein: CAISDLKSNQPQHF
V gene: TRBV6-1; clone size: -; CDR3 protein: CASSEDLAGFSEQFF
V gene: TRBV6-5; clone size: -; CDR3 protein: CASSNRDRGAFF
V gene: TRBV11-2; clone size: -; CDR3 protein: CASTPLASANNEQFF
V gene: TRBV29-1; clone size: few; CDR3 protein: CSVTGGGNTQYF
V gene: TRBV29-1; clone size: few; CDR3 protein: CSVETGGETQYF
V gene: TRBV7-9; clone size: few; CDR3 protein: CASSSTGVTEAFF
V gene: TRBV2; clone size: -; CDR3 protein: CASSEWASETWDTQYF
V gene: TRBV11-3; clone size: many; CDR3 protein: CASSLIYTGELFF
V gene: TRBV7-9; clone size: many; CDR3 protein: CASSSRGAKNIQYF
V gene: TRBV11-3; clone size: few; CDR3 protein: CASSRQGMTQYF
V gene: TRBV11-2; clone size: few; CDR3 protein: CASSLTTGREKLFF
V gene: TRBV4-1; clone size: few; CDR3 protein: CASSQDGFYGYTF
V gene: TRBV30; clone size: -; CDR3 protein: CAWSLRQGRTDTQYF
V gene: TRBV14; clone size: few; CDR3 protein: CASSSAGQGVPKTQETQYF
V gene: TRBV4-3; clone size: few; CDR3 protein: CASSQDREGSEQFF
V gene: TRBV7-6; clone size: once; CDR3 protein: CASSLSSGGSETQYF
V gene: TRBV2; clone size: -; CDR3 protein: CATHRDPNSPLHF
V gene: TRBV19; clone size: -; CDR3 protein: CASSMGGGRTEAFF
V gene: TRBV10-3; clone size: many; CDR3 protein: CAIALGGSGANVLTF
V gene: TRBV30; clone size: -; CDR3 protein: CAWSYGGATDTQYF
V gene: TRBV6-5; clone size: -; CDR3 protein: CASRTGDGYTF
V gene: TRBV5-4; clone size: -; CDR3 protein: CASSQLTSGRDTQYF
V gene: TRBV27; clone size: few; CDR3 protein: CASSLSLGTDTQYF
V gene: TRBV5-6; clone size: few; CDR3 protein: CASSVGQLNYGYTF
V gene: TRBV7-9; clone size: few; CDR3 protein: CASSLSRDGELFF
V gene: TRBV10-3; clone size: few; CDR3 protein: CAITRTGGYEQYF
V gene: TRBV30; clone size: many; CDR3 protein: CAWSVRLRETQYF
V gene: TRBV6-5; clone size: -; CDR3 protein: CASSYNRGAQPQHF
V gene: TRBV7-9; clone size: -; CDR3 protein: CASSRALNTEAFF
V gene: TRBV19; clone size: -; CDR3 protein: CASSRRGEQNIQYF
V gene: TRBV25-1; clone size: -; CDR3 protein: CASLSRGTSNTGELFF
V gene: TRBV10-3; clone size: -; CDR3 protein: CAISESNTLVAKNIQYF
V gene: TRBV2; clone size: -; CDR3 protein: CASSEARQGLTDTQYF
V gene: TRBV28; clone size: many; CDR3 protein: CASSRSGARSNQPQHF
V gene: TRBV19; clone size: many; CDR3 protein: CASSIGRGQYNEQFF
V gene: TRBV19; clone size: -; CDR3 protein: CASGPGSGETQYF
V gene: TRBV11-2; clone size: -; CDR3 protein: CASSLGQSKETQYF
V gene: TRBV27; clone size: -; CDR3 protein: CASRRASNTEAFF
V gene: TRBV5-5; clone size: -; CDR3 protein: CASSQELASYNEQFF
V gene: TRBV7-2; clone size: many; CDR3 protein: CASTGQGSYGYTF
V gene: TRBV30; clone size: -; CDR3 protein: CALPRTPNTEAFF
V gene: TRBV15; clone size: few; CDR3 protein: CATSTRQGATDTQYF